The next 20 T cell receptor beta chains were all read from a single sample in a study of blood T cell repertoires in COVID-19. Assay used: immunoSEQ multiplex PCR; TCRdb lists only in-frame clones, some missing. Of some 270,000 clones listed, about nine tenths were seen once; the top ten hold less than 2%. Specimen: PBMCs or T cells enriched from blood (not recorded which). The receptors were sampled from a woman aged 55-70 years who had recovered from COVID-19.

V usage is TRBV5-8 and J usage is TRBJ2-7, with D hard to call. CDR3 length equals 11 residues. CDR1 SGHTS and CDR2 YDEGEE come from the germline V gene. V dropped 1 base and J dropped 6 bases, with 5 bases sitting between them. The CDR3 sequence: CASSLLVEQYF. The CDR3 DNA follows: TGTGCCAGCAGCTTGCTCGTCGAGCAGTACTTC. Looking up the rest from reference TRBV5-8 and TRBJ2-7 gives the full variable domain: EAGVTQSPTHLIKTRGQQATLRCSPISGHTSVYWYQQALGLGLQFLLWYDEGEERNRGNFPPRFSGRQFPNYSSELNVNALELEDSALYLCASSLLVEQYFGPGTRLTVT.

The CDR3 loop is CASSITGSGQPQHF. For the CDR3, the DNA is TGTGCCAGCAGCATCACAGGGTCCGGTCAGCCCCAGCATTTT. This chain links TRBV21-1 with TRBJ1-5; the D call TRBD1 from the table was never checked on the DNA. TRBV21-1 is listed as a pseudogene. The CDR3 runs 14 residues.

The rearrangement joins TRBV7-8 to TRBJ1-1; D may be TRBD1 (5 bases). The V end was cut by 4 bases, the J end by 4 bases, with 16 bases between. This CDR3 region has 15 residues. Germline CDR1 SGHVS, CDR2 FQNEAQ. CDR3 in amino acids: CASSWARARSTEAFF. The CDR3 bases are TGTGCCAGCAGCTGGGCCAGGGCTAGAAGCACTGAAGCTTTCTTT.

This chain connects TRBV5-1 to TRBJ2-1; D is uncertain. Trimming removed 0 bases at V and 10 bases at J, with 14 bases between. This CDR3 is built from 14 residues. Germline CDR1 SGHRS, CDR2 YFSETQ. CDR3 DNA: TGCGCCAGCAGCTTGGCCGAGGCCCCATTGGAGCAGTTCTTC. Its translation is CASSLAEAPLEQFF.

V is TRBV10-2 and J is TRBJ1-5; D not certain. V lost 2 bases and J 3 bases, leaving 5 bases between the germline ends. CDR1 WSHSY and CDR2 SAAADI come from the germline V gene. The CDR3 runs 13 residues. CDR3 nucleotides: TGCGCCAGCAGTGAGGCGGTCAATCAGCCCCAGCATTTT. Protein product: CASSEAVNQPQHF.

The genes are TRBV9 and TRBJ2-2; 9 nucleotides agree with TRBD1. Germline assignment: CDR1 SGDLS and CDR2 YYNGEE. The CDR3 has 13 amino acids. The V and J ends lost 6 bases and 4 bases, in that order; junction bases with no gene match: 1. CDR3 amino acids: CASTDRGTGELFF. The CDR3 DNA reads TGTGCCAGCACGGACAGGGGCACCGGGGAGCTGTTTTTT.

The rearrangement joins TRBV9 to TRBJ2-1; 7 bases are a match to TRBD2. This CDR3 comprises 16 residues. V lost 3 bases, J lost 1 base, and 7 bases stayed unmatched. Germline V CDR1 and CDR2: SGDLS, YYNGEE. The DNA for the CDR3 is TGTGCCAGCAGCGGAACACCGGGACTATCCTACAATGAGCAGTTCTTC. Amino acids: CASSGTPGLSYNEQFF.

The rearrangement links TRBV27 to TRBJ2-3; D remains ambiguous. Trimming stripped 4 bases from V and 0 bases from J, with 8 bases between. The CDR3 has 14 amino acids. From germline, CDR1 is MNHEY and CDR2 SMNVEV (reference sequence). The CDR3 reads CASSSYRSTDTQYF. The CDR3, as DNA: TGTGCCAGCAGTTCCTACCGCAGCACAGATACGCAGTATTTT.

V gene TRBV28 combines with J gene TRBJ1-4; 10 positions agree with TRBD1. Trimming removed 9 bases from V and 8 bases from J; junction bases left unmatched: 6. Germline V CDR1 and CDR2: MDHEN, SYDVKM. The CDR3 runs 13 residues. CDR3 sequence: CARAGQGYEKLFF. CDR3 sequence (DNA): TGTGCCAGAGCGGGACAGGGGTACGAAAAACTGTTTTTT.

This clone is a singleton in its sample. J is TRBJ2-7 and V is TRBV2, with 11 positions matching TRBD2. Germline loops: CDR1 SNHLY, CDR2 FYNNEI. J was trimmed by 4 bases and V by 10 bases; bases with no gene match: 6. The CDR3 extends over 13 amino acids. DNA for the CDR3: TGTGCCACCGCCGGGACTAGCGGATACGAGCAGTACTTC. It is translated as CATAGTSGYEQYF.

The V and J genes are TRBV2 and TRBJ1-2; 7 bases align to TRBD1. Germline V lookup: CDR1 SNHLY, CDR2 FYNNEI. There are 11 residues in the CDR3. Trimming at V came to 8 bases and at J to 8 bases, leaving 5 bases not matched to a gene. The CDR3 loop is CASVPGGGYTF. DNA of the CDR3: TGTGCCAGCGTGCCAGGGGGAGGCTACACCTTC.

The rearrangement uses TRBV24-1 and TRBJ1-4; D is possibly TRBD1 (6 bases). CDR1 and CDR2 (germline): KGHDR, SFDVKD. The CDR3 is made up of 15 amino acids. V lost 4 bases, J lost 7 bases, and 15 bases lay in between. The CDR3: CATSDPRGGGEKLFF. CDR3 in DNA: TGTGCCACCAGTGACCCCCGGGGGGGCGGTGAAAAACTGTTTTTT.

V usage is TRBV9 and J usage is TRBJ2-3; TRBD2 matches 11 bases. In germline, CDR1 is SGDLS, CDR2 YYNGEE. This CDR3 has 15 amino acids. The J segment lost 7 bases and the V segment lost 3 bases, leaving 7 bases of the junction unmatched. The CDR3: CASSATSGSMNTQYF. CDR3 sequence (DNA): TGTGCCAGCAGCGCAACTAGCGGGAGTATGAATACGCAGTATTTT. Looking up the rest from reference TRBV9 and TRBJ2-3 gives the full variable domain: DSGVTQTPKHLITATGQRVTLRCSPRSGDLSVYWYQQSLDQGLQFLIQYYNGEERAKGNILERFSAQQFPDLHSELNLSSLELGDSALYFCASSATSGSMNTQYFGPGTRLTVL.

This clone was seen just once. The rearrangement joins TRBV9 to TRBJ2-5; D is perhaps TRBD1 (6 bases). CDR3 length: 14 amino acids. Trimming cost V 2 bases and J 0 bases, with 8 bases left between them. The germline V gene has CDR1 SGDLS and CDR2 YYNGEE. The CDR3 protein is CASSVGDNQETQYF. CDR3 bases: TGTGCCAGCAGCGTGGGGGACAACCAAGAGACCCAGTACTTC.

The chain uses TRBV5-1 and TRBJ2-7; 9 bases map to TRBD1. Germline V lookup: CDR1 SGHRS, CDR2 YFSETQ. The CDR3 has 15 residues. The junction had 7 bases not matched to a gene; V was cut back by 4 bases and J by 2 bases. CDR3 sequence (DNA): TGCGCCAGCAGCGCGGTGGACAGGGGAACCTACGAGCAGTACTTC. Its protein product is CASSAVDRGTYEQYF.

This clone showed up just once. The CDR3 region has the DNA TGTGCCAGTCTATCGGGCAATCAGCCCCAGCATTTT. This sequence encodes CASLSGNQPQHF. The rearrangement joins TRBV19 to TRBJ1-5; D is unclear. The V end was cut by 8 bases, the J end by 2 bases, with 7 bases between. This CDR3 region has 12 residues. Germline V gene sequence: CDR1 LNHDA, CDR2 SQIVND (reference sequence).

The J gene is TRBJ2-1, the V gene TRBV27; D perhaps matches TRBD2 (6 bases). V lost 4 bases and J lost 3, with 16 bases in between. CDR3 length equals 16 residues. From germline, CDR1 is MNHEY and CDR2 SMNVEV (reference sequence). The CDR3 loop is CASSSTQRAVYNEQFF. CDR3 DNA sequence: TGTGCCAGCAGTTCCACCCAGCGGGCCGTCTACAATGAGCAGTTCTTC.

CDR3 DNA sequence: TGTGCCAGCAGTGGAGGAAGGGAGAGGGAAAAACTGTTTTTT. It yields the protein CASSGGREREKLFF. The rearrangement uses TRBV2 and TRBJ1-4; no clear D gene. The germline V gene encodes CDR1 SNHLY and CDR2 FYNNEI. Trimming took 4 bases from V and 8 from J, leaving 14 bases between them. The CDR3 contains 14 residues.

In this sample, this clone turned up once. Other DNA sequences within the sample encode an identical CDR3. The V call is TRBV5-1, the J call TRBJ1-2; TRBD1 matches 9 bases. CDR1 and CDR2 (germline): SGHRS, YFSETQ. The CDR3 runs to 13 residues. The J segment lost 6 bases and the V segment lost 4 bases, leaving 4 bases of the junction unmatched. The CDR3, as DNA: TGCGCCAGCAGCCCTGGACAGGGGAATGGCTACACCTTC. Translated: CASSPGQGNGYTF.

This chain connects TRBV19 to TRBJ2-7, with TRBD1 identical over 10 bases. CDR3 length: 15 amino acids. Trimming at V came to 2 bases and at J to 4 bases, leaving 5 bases not matched to a gene. From germline, CDR1 is LNHDA and CDR2 SQIVND (reference sequence). The CDR3 nucleotides read TGTGCCAGTAGTATAAGGGACAGGGGAACATACGAGCAGTACTTC. Protein product: CASSIRDRGTYEQYF. Full variable domain (outside the CDR3, taken from reference TRBV19 and TRBJ2-7): DGGITQSPKYLFRKEGQNVTLSCEQNLNHDAMYWYRQDPGQGLRLIYYSQIVNDFQKGDIAEGYSVSREKKESFPLTVTSAQKNPTAFYLCASSIRDRGTYEQYFGPGTRLTVT.